Shown below are 10 T cell receptor beta chains from a single sample sequenced in a study of PD-1 blockade in classical Hodgkin lymphoma. The assay was immunoSEQ multiplex PCR, and TCRdb's table has in-frame clones only and misses some. Of tens of thousands of clones in the sample, 80% to 90% were seen once. With no exception, relapse followed autologous stem cell transplantation in all patients, and brentuximab vedotin exposure varied. This specimen consisted of peripheral blood mononuclear cells (PBMCs), obtained before the second cycle of nivolumab. These receptors were obtained from a human donor with classical Hodgkin lymphoma.

This rearrangement joins TRBV7-3 to TRBJ2-1; no clear D. Deletions cut 4 bases from V and 5 bases from J, with 3 bases between. The CDR3 has 11 amino acids. Germline-derived CDR1 and CDR2 are SGHTA and FQGTGA. CDR3 sequence reads: CASSSDNEQFF. DNA of the CDR3: TGTGCCAGCAGCTCGGACAATGAGCAGTTCTTC.

This clone was seen only a few times. The CDR3 spells CASRLHYEQYF. CDR3 nucleotide sequence: TGTGCCAGCAGACTGCACTACGAGCAGTACTTC. The chain employs TRBV6-5 and TRBJ2-7; unclear D gene. CDR3 size: 11 residues. Trimming cost V 6 bases and J 3 bases, with 6 bases left between them. The germline V gene has CDR1 MNHEY and CDR2 SVGAGI.

This clone was found a few times. V gene TRBV18 combines with J gene TRBJ2-7; 7 positions match TRBD2. The CDR3 is made up of 13 amino acids. V lost 3 bases, J lost 2 bases, and 1 base stayed unmatched. CDR1 and CDR2 from the germline V gene are KGHSH and LQKENI. Here the CDR3 DNA reads TGTGCCAGCTCACCCGGGACTACCTACGAGCAGTACTTC. Residues: CASSPGTTYEQYF.

The chain links TRBV19 to TRBJ2-1, with 11 bases lining up with TRBD1. Trimming at V came to 5 bases and at J to 8 bases, leaving 5 bases not matched to a gene. Germline V lookup: CDR1 LNHDA, CDR2 SQIVND (reference sequence). The CDR3 totals 14 residues. CDR3 in amino acids: CASSLGTGGDEQFF. The DNA of the CDR3 is TGTGCCAGTAGTCTGGGGACAGGGGGGGATGAGCAGTTCTTC. Full variable domain (missing parts from reference TRBV19 and TRBJ2-1): DGGITQSPKYLFRKEGQNVTLSCEQNLNHDAMYWYRQDPGQGLRLIYYSQIVNDFQKGDIAEGYSVSREKKESFPLTVTSAQKNPTAFYLCASSLGTGGDEQFFGPGTRLTVL.

The chain links TRBV28 to TRBJ2-7, with 10 bases that match TRBD1. The length of the CDR3 is 16 residues. The trim removed 6 bases at V and 4 bases at J, leaving 12 bases unmatched. Germline-derived CDR1 and CDR2 are MDHEN and SYDVKM. CDR3 in amino acids: CASRSPGTGAPYEQYF. CDR3 DNA sequence: TGTGCCAGCAGAAGTCCCGGGACAGGGGCCCCTTACGAGCAGTACTTC.

This chain connects TRBV19 to TRBJ2-1; 8 bases line up with TRBD1. Germline V gene lookup returns CDR1 LNHDA and CDR2 SQIVND (reference sequence). There are 16 residues in the CDR3. The V gene end was trimmed by 0 bases and the J gene end by 2 bases; junction bases not matched to a gene: 3. In DNA, the CDR3 is TGTGCCAGTAGTATAGATCTGACAGGGGCCTACAATGAGCAGTTCTTC. As protein: CASSIDLTGAYNEQFF.

The genes are TRBV4-2 and TRBJ2-5; D may be TRBD2 (6 bases). Germline CDR1 is LGHNA and CDR2 is YNFKEQ. V was trimmed by 0 bases and J by 2 bases, leaving 13 bases between them. The CDR3 is 16 residues long. CDR3 region: CASSQDFRTKQETQYF. The CDR3 DNA reads as TGTGCCAGCAGCCAAGATTTCAGGACTAAACAAGAGACCCAGTACTTC.

The V call is TRBV4-3, the J call TRBJ2-6; 9 nucleotides match TRBD2. Unmatched junction bases numbered 11, after V lost 3 bases and J lost 2 bases. The CDR3 has 19 amino acids. Germline V lookup: CDR1 LGHNA, CDR2 YSLEER. CDR3 residues: CASSHRTGGGEAGANVLTF. In DNA form, the CDR3 reads TGCGCCAGCAGCCATAGAACTGGCGGGGGGGAAGCTGGGGCCAACGTCCTGACTTTC.

CDR3 nucleotide sequence: TGTGCCAGCAGTGAAGCAGTGGGATCTGGGGCCAACGTCCTGACTTTC. It is translated as CASSEAVGSGANVLTF. The chain couples TRBV6-1 to TRBJ2-6; D gene uncertain. This CDR3 comprises 16 residues. Germline CDR1 reads MNHNS; CDR2 reads SASEGT. V lost 0 bases to trimming and J lost 1 base, with 7 bases between them.

The chain links TRBV10-3 to TRBJ2-3; 10 positions agree with TRBD1. The germline gives CDR1 ENHRY, CDR2 SYGVKD. The CDR3 is 17 amino acids. V shed 3 bases, J shed 4 bases, and the junction held 10 bases outside the gene matches. DNA for the CDR3: TGTGCCATCAGTGACCCACCGACAGGGGGCAGACCAGATACGCAGTATTTT. Amino acid sequence: CAISDPPTGGRPDTQYF.